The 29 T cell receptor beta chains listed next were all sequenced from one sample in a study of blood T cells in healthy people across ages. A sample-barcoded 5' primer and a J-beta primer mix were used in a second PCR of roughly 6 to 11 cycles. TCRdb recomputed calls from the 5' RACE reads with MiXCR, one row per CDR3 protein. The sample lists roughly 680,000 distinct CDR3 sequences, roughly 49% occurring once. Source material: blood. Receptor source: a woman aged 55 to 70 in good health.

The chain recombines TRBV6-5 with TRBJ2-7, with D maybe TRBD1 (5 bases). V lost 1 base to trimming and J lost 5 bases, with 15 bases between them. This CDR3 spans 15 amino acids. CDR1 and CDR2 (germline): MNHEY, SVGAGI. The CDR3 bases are TGTGCCAGCAGTTACTTAAGGCAGGGCGGCCACGAGCAGTACTTC. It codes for CASSYLRQGGHEQYF.

This chain's CDR3 is CSARDPKAGGYNEQFF. The CDR3, as DNA: TGCAGTGCTAGAGATCCAAAAGCGGGAGGGTACAATGAGCAGTTCTTC. This chain joins TRBV20-1 and TRBJ2-1, with TRBD2 matching over 10 bases. Germline V gives CDR1 DFQATT, CDR2 SNEGSKA (reference sequence). Trimming removed 0 bases from V and 4 bases from J; junction bases left unmatched: 6. The CDR3 is 16 amino acids.

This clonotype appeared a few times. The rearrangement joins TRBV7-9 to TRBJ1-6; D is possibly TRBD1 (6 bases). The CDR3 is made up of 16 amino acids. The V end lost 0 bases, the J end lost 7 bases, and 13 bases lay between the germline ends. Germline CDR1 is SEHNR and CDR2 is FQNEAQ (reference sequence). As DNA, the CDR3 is TGTGCCAGCAGCTTAGCGATGGACAGAAGGAATTCACCCCTCCACTTT. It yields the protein CASSLAMDRRNSPLHF. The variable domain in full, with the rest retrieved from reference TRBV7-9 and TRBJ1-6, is DTGVSQNPRHKITKRGQNVTFRCDPISEHNRLYWYRQTLGQGPEFLTYFQNEAQLEKSRLLSDRFSAERPKGSFSTLEIQRTEQGDSAMYLCASSLAMDRRNSPLHFGNGTRLTVT.

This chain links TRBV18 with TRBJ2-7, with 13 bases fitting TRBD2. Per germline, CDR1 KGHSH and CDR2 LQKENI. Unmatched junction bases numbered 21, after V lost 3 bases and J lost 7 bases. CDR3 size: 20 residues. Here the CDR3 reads CASSPANGLAGVSGITEQYF. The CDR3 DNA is TGTGCCAGCTCACCTGCTAATGGACTAGCGGGAGTGTCGGGTATTACTGAGCAGTACTTC. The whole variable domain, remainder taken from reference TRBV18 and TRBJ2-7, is NAGVMQNPRHLVRRRGQEARLRCSPMKGHSHVYWYRQLPEEGLKFMVYLQKENIIDESGMPKERFSAEFPKEGPSILRIQQVVRGDSAAYFCASSPANGLAGVSGITEQYFGPGTRLTVT.

CDR3 sequence (DNA): TGTGCCAGCAGTTTGTACCCAGACTCTACAGGGAACCACGAGCAGTACTTC. Translating it yields CASSLYPDSTGNHEQYF. This rearrangement joins TRBV28 to TRBJ2-7; the D gene is possibly TRBD1 (6 bases). With 3 bases removed from V and 5 bases from J, the gap between germline ends came to 23 bases. Looked up from germline, CDR1 is MDHEN and CDR2 is SYDVKM. The CDR3 has 17 residues.

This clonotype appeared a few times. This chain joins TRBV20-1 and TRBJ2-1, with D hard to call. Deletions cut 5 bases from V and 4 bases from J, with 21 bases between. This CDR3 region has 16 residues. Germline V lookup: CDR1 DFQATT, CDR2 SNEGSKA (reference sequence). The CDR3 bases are TGCAGTGCTCTTCATAAAGGACGGATGCAGTACAATGAGCAGTTCTTC. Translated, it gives CSALHKGRMQYNEQFF.

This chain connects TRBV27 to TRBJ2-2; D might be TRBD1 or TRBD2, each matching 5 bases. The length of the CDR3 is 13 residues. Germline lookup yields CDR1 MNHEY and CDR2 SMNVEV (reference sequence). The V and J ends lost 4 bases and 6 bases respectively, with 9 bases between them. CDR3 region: CASSSGTPGELFF. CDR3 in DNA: TGTGCCAGCAGTTCAGGGACCCCCGGGGAGCTGTTTTTT.

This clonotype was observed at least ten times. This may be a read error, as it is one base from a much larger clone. The CDR3 nucleotides are TGTGCCAGCACCCGCGGGTCCAACTATGGCTACACCTTC. Its translation: CASTRGSNYGYTF. The chain combines TRBV28 with TRBJ1-2; D is uncertain. V dropped 7 bases and J dropped 2 bases, with 11 bases sitting between them. The CDR3 is 13 amino acids. The germline V gene encodes CDR1 MDHEN and CDR2 SYDVKM.

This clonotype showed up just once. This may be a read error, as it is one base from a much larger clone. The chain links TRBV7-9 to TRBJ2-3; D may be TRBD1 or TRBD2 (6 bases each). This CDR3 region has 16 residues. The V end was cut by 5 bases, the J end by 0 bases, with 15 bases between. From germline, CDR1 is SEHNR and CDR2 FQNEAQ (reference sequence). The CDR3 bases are TGTGCCAGCAGCCTATCCCGAGGGGGGAGCACAGATACGCAGTATTTT. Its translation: CASSLSRGGSTDTQYF.

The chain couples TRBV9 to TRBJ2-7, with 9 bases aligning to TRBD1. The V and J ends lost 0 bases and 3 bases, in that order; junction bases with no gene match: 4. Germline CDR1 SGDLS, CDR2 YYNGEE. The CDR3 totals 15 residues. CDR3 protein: CASSVDGDRDYEQYF. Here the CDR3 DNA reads TGTGCCAGCAGCGTAGATGGGGACAGGGACTACGAGCAGTACTTC.

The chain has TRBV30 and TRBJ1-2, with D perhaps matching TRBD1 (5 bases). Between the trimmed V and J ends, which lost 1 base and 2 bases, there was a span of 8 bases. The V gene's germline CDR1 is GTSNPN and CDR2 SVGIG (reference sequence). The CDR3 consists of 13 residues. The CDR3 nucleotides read TGTGCCTGGAGTGGCAGGGACAACTATGGCTACACCTTC. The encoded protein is CAWSGRDNYGYTF.

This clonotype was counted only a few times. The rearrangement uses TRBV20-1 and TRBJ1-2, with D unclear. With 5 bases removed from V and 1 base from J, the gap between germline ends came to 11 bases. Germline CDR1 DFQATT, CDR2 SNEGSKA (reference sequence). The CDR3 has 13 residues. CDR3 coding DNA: TGCAGTGCTTGGACGGGGATTAACTATGGCTACACCTTC. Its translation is CSAWTGINYGYTF.

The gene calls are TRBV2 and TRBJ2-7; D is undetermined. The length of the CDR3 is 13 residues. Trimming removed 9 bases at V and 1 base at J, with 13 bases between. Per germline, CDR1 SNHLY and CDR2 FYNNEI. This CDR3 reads CASPGLNSYEQYF. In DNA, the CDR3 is TGTGCCAGTCCGGGCCTGAATTCCTACGAGCAGTACTTC.

CDR3 in amino acids: CSASRQACEQFF. The CDR3, as DNA: TGCAGTGCTTCTCGACAGGCGTGTGAGCAGTTCTTC. This chain links TRBV20-1 with TRBJ2-1; possible D gene TRBD1, 6 bases. The CDR3 extends over 12 amino acids. With 5 bases removed from V and 9 bases from J, the gap between germline ends came to 14 bases. From germline, CDR1 is DFQATT and CDR2 SNEGSKA (reference sequence).

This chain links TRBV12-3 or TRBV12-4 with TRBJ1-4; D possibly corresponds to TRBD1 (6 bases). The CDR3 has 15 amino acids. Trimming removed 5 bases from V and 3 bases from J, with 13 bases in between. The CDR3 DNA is TGTGCCAGCAGTGAAAACAGGGTTGCTAATGAAAAACTGTTTTTT. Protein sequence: CASSENRVANEKLFF.

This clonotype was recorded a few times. The CDR3 region has the DNA TGTGCCAGCAGCCAAGATCTTGGCAGGGACGAGCAGTACTTC. This gives the protein CASSQDLGRDEQYF. The chain links TRBV4-2 to TRBJ2-7; the D gene is possibly TRBD1 (5 bases). V dropped 0 bases and J dropped 5 bases, with 11 bases sitting between them. The CDR3 runs 14 residues. Looked up from germline, CDR1 is LGHNA and CDR2 is YNFKEQ.

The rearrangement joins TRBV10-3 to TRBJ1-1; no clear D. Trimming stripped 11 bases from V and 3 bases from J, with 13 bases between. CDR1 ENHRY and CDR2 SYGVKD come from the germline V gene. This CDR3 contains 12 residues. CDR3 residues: CAYPLRDTEAFF. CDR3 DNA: TGTGCCTACCCCCTGAGGGACACTGAAGCTTTCTTT.

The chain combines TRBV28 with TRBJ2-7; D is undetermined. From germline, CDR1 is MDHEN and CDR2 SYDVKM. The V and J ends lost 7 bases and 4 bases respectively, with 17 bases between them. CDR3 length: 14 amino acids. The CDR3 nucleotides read TGTGCCAGCAACCGGGTTCTACCCCCATACGAGCAGTACTTC. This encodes CASNRVLPPYEQYF.

DNA for the CDR3: TGCGCCAGCAGCCAAAAGCCGACAGGGGGAAATGAGCAGTTCTTC. Translation gives CASSQKPTGGNEQFF. The rearrangement joins TRBV4-1 to TRBJ2-1; 9 bases map to TRBD1. The CDR3 has 15 amino acids. Germline V lookup: CDR1 MGHRA, CDR2 YSYEKL. J was trimmed by 7 bases and V by 2 bases; bases with no gene match: 6.

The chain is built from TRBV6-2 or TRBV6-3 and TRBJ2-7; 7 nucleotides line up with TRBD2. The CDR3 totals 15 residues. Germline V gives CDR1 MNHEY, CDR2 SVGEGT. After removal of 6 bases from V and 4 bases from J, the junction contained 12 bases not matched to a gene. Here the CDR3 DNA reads TGTGCCAGCAGGCCTGCTAGCGGTAGCTTTTACGAGCAGTACTTC. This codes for CASRPASGSFYEQYF.

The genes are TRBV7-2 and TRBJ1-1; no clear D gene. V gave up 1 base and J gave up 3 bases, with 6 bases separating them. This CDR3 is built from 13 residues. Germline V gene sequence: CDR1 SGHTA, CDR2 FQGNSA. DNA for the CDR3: TGTGCCAGCAGCTTAGGGTATGACACTGAAGCTTTCTTT. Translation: CASSLGYDTEAFF.

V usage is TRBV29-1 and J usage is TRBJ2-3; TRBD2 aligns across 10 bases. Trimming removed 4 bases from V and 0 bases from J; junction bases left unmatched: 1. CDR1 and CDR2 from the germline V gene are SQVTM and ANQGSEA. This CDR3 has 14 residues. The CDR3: CSVASGSSTDTQYF. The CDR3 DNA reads TGCAGCGTTGCTAGCGGGAGTAGCACAGATACGCAGTATTTT.

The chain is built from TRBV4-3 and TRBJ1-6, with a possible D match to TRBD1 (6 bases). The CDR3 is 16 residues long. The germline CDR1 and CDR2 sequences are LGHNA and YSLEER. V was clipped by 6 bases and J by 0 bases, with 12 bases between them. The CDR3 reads CASRQGPSSYNSPLHF. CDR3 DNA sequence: TGCGCCAGCAGACAGGGACCGAGCTCCTATAATTCACCCCTCCACTTT.

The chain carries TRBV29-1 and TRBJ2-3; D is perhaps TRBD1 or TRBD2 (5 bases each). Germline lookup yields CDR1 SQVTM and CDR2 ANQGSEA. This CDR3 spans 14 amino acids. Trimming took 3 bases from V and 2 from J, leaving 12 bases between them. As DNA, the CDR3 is TGCAGCGTTGAGGGGCGGGTTCACACAGATACGCAGTATTTT. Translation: CSVEGRVHTDTQYF.

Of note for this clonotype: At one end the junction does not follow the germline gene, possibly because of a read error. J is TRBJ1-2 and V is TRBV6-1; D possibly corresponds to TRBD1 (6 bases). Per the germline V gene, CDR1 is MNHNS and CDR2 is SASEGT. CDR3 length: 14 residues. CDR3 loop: CASRRDIANYGYTF. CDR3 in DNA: TGTGCCAGCAGAAGGGACATCGCTAACTATGGTTACACCTTC.

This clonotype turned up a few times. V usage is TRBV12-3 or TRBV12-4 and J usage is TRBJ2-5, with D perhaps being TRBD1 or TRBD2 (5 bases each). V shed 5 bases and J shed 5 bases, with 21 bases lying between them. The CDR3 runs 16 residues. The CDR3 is CASSRSRGPLGETQYF. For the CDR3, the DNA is TGTGCCAGCAGTCGAAGTCGGGGCCCCCTGGGCGAGACCCAGTACTTC.

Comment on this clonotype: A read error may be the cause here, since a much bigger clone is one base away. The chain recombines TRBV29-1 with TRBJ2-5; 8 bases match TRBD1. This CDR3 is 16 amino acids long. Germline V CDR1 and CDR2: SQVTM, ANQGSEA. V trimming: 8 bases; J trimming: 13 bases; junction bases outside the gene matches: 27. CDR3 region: CSLRPDEWTGRHERYF. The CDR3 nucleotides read TGCAGCCTCCGCCCCGACGAATGGACAGGGAGGCATGAGCGGTACTTC.

CDR3 residues: CASSFRETGTRCYTF. The DNA for the CDR3 is TGTGCCAGCAGCTTTCGGGAGACAGGGACTCGATGCTACACCTTC. V gene TRBV11-1 combines with J gene TRBJ1-2, with 7 bases identical to TRBD1. Trimming at V came to 3 bases and at J to 9 bases, leaving 13 bases not matched to a gene. Germline V gene data show CDR1 as SGHAT and CDR2 as FQDESV (reference sequence). CDR3 length equals 15 residues.

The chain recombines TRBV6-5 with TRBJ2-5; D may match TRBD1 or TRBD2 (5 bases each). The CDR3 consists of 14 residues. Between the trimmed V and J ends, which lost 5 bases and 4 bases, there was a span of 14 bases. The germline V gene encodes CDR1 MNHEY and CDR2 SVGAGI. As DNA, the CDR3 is TGTGCCAGCAGTCCGTCCCGGGACGGAGAGACCCAGTACTTC. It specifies CASSPSRDGETQYF.